The 14 T cell receptor beta chains reported below all come from one sample, sequenced in a study of T cells in Graves' hyperthyroidism and ophthalmopathy. Researchers amplified the TCR beta CDR3 regions from RNA transcripts. HTBI primers drove first-round RT-PCR of the TCR CDR3. One entry per CDR3 protein, called by TCRdb with MiXCR from the multiplex PCR reads. The repertoire holds 350,000 or so distinct CDR3 sequences, 18% seen once, with 15% to 18% in the top ten. What was sequenced was blood. The source of these receptors is a woman between 35 and 50 years old with Graves' ophthalmopathy.

This clonotype was counted at least ten times. One end of the junction does not line up with germline, which may come from a read error. The V gene is TRBV28, the J gene TRBJ2-5, with a weak D call TRBD1 (6 bases). Germline CDR1 reads MDHEN; CDR2 reads SYDVKM. The CDR3 extends over 17 amino acids. The CDR3 protein is CASSFWGRSGGKESQYF. In DNA, the CDR3 is TGTGCCAGCAGTTTCTGGGGGCGGTCCGGAGGAAAAGAGAGCCAGTACTTC.

The chain has TRBV2 and TRBJ2-5, with D possibly being TRBD1 (5 bases). V gave up 3 bases and J gave up 7 bases, with 24 bases separating them. The V gene's germline CDR1 is SNHLY and CDR2 FYNNEI. The CDR3 runs 17 residues. In nucleotides, the CDR3 is TGTGCCAGCAGTGAGCTGTCCCTTGGGGCCGCCCGAGGGACCCAGTACTTC. Residues: CASSELSLGAARGTQYF.

This clonotype was detected many times. The chain recombines TRBV10-3 with TRBJ1-2; no definite D call. The CDR3 length is 12 residues. With 3 bases removed from V and 4 bases from J, the gap between germline ends came to 6 bases. The V gene's germline CDR1 is ENHRY and CDR2 SYGVKD. CDR3 sequence reads: CAISDFTYGYTF. The CDR3 bases are TGTGCCATCAGTGATTTCACCTATGGCTACACCTTC.

In its sample, this clonotype ranks as medium-sized. This chain joins TRBV6-2 or TRBV6-3 and TRBJ1-5; D call uncertain. Germline values: CDR1 MNHEY, CDR2 SVGEGT. There are 12 residues in the CDR3. Deletions cut 7 bases from V and 4 bases from J, with 8 bases between. CDR3 nucleotides: TGTGCCAGCACCTTGCCAAATCAGCCCCAGCATTTT. Protein sequence: CASTLPNQPQHF.

The sample holds many counts of this clonotype. This chain joins TRBV29-1 and TRBJ1-2; tentative D call: TRBD1 (5 bases). The CDR3 extends over 14 amino acids. Germline V gene lookup returns CDR1 SQVTM and CDR2 ANQGSEA. Trimming took off 2 bases at V and 2 bases at J, with 12 bases between the two ends. The CDR3 is CSVERAGRNYGYTF. The CDR3 region has the DNA TGCAGCGTTGAAAGGGCGGGGCGGAACTATGGCTACACCTTC.

This clonotype was recorded many times. It is likely a read error, because the conserved phenylalanine at the end of the CDR3 is missing. The V and J genes are TRBV11-2 and TRBJ2-3, with TRBD2 matching 14 bases. The CDR3 totals 16 residues. Germline lookup yields CDR1 SGHAT and CDR2 FQNNGV. V gave up 5 bases and J gave up 4 bases; unmatched junction bases: 5. CDR3 in DNA: TGTGCCAGCAGCCCGACTAGCGGGAGGGTGTCAGATACGCAGTATCTT. Protein: CASSPTSGRVSDTQYL.

The sample holds many counts of this clonotype. The chain employs TRBV9 and TRBJ1-2; TRBD1 is a possible D gene (5 bases). The CDR3 is 15 amino acids. The ends were cut back, 2 bases at V and 5 bases at J, with 16 bases in the middle. The germline CDR1 and CDR2 sequences are SGDLS and YYNGEE. The CDR3 sequence is CASSVSGAQLYGYTF. The CDR3 nucleotides read TGTGCCAGCAGCGTTTCCGGGGCCCAGTTGTATGGCTACACCTTC.

This chain uses TRBV11-2 with TRBJ1-2, with D tentatively TRBD1 (6 bases). CDR3 size: 14 residues. The V and J ends lost 5 bases and 8 bases respectively, with 18 bases between them. Germline assignment: CDR1 SGHAT and CDR2 FQNNGV. The CDR3, as DNA: TGTGCCAGCAGCCCTGCGTTGGGGGCGGGAGGCTACACCTTC. It translates to CASSPALGAGGYTF.

This clonotype was seen at least ten times. The chain's CDR3 is CASGTGGVNTEAFF. CDR3 in DNA: TGCGCCAGCGGGACAGGGGGCGTGAACACTGAAGCTTTCTTT. This chain joins TRBV5-1 and TRBJ1-1; 12 bases line up with TRBD1. Germline-derived CDR1 and CDR2 are SGHRS and YFSETQ. CDR3 length equals 14 residues. Trimming took 7 bases from V and 0 from J; bases not matched to a gene: 1.

The chain joins TRBV10-3 to TRBJ1-1; D unclear. V was clipped by 4 bases and J by 1 base, with 7 bases between them. CDR3 length: 13 amino acids. Germline V gives CDR1 ENHRY, CDR2 SYGVKD. The CDR3 bases are TGTGCCATCAGTGGGACCCAGAACACTGAAGCTTTCTTT. It yields the protein CAISGTQNTEAFF.

V gene TRBV7-8 combines with J gene TRBJ1-5; no definite D call. Germline V CDR1 and CDR2: SGHVS, FQNEAQ. With 0 bases removed from V and 7 bases from J, the gap between germline ends came to 10 bases. CDR3 length: 14 residues. As DNA, the CDR3 is TGTGCCAGCAGCTTAGCCCCCGGGCAGCAGCCCCAGCATTTT. Translating gives CASSLAPGQQPQHF. Based on the CDR3 plus reference TRBV7-8 and TRBJ1-5, the full variable domain is GAGVSQSPRYKVAKRGQDVALRCDPISGHVSLFWYQQALGQGPEFLTYFQNEAQLDKSGLPSDRFFAERPEGSVSTLKIQRTQQEDSAVYLCASSLAPGQQPQHFGDGTRLSIL.

At least ten counts were recorded for this clonotype. V usage is TRBV28 and J usage is TRBJ1-3; D remains ambiguous. Germline V gene lookup returns CDR1 MDHEN and CDR2 SYDVKM. V was clipped by 1 base and J by 1 base, with 8 bases between them. This CDR3 is 15 amino acids long. The CDR3 DNA reads TGTGCCAGCAGTTTATCGTACAGTTCTGGAAACACCATATATTTT. This encodes CASSLSYSSGNTIYF.

This clonotype has at least ten counts. Lacking the conserved final phenylalanine or tryptophan, this CDR3 likely reflects a read error. This chain joins TRBV11-2 and TRBJ2-7; either TRBD1 or TRBD2 may supply D (5 bases each). Trimming removed 6 bases from V and 0 bases from J, with 18 bases in between. This CDR3 has 16 residues. Germline V gene data show CDR1 as SGHAT and CDR2 as FQNNGV. Here the CDR3 reads CASRRLGTGSSYEQYL. The CDR3 DNA is TGTGCCAGCAGACGCCTCGGGACGGGGAGCTCCTACGAGCAGTACCTC.

This clonotype occurred many times. The rearrangement links TRBV2 to TRBJ2-5, with TRBD2 as a possible D gene (5 bases). Germline CDR1 reads SNHLY; CDR2 reads FYNNEI. The CDR3 is 13 residues long. Trimming pared 5 bases from V and 3 bases from J, leaving 10 bases between. Written as DNA, the CDR3 is TGTGCCAGCAGTTTCTGGGAGAAAGAGACCCAGTACTTC. Translated, it gives CASSFWEKETQYF.